This is a list of T cell receptor beta chains from one sample in a study of cytomegalovirus exposure and HLA in healthy donors. Clones were read by immunoSEQ multiplex PCR, and TCRdb kept only the in-frame ones, dropping some. The sample carries over 250,000 clones, about 86% recorded once. Sequenced sample: PBMCs. Receptor source: a woman aged 18-29 years in good health and CMV-seronegative. The CDR3 runs from the conserved cysteine through the conserved F or W. Fields, in order: V gene, J gene, D gene, clone size, CDR3 DNA, CDR3 protein. D genes are given only for firm matches. Clone size is given for some rows only: seen once, a few or many times, or a class if the clone is expanded.

TRBV27	TRBJ2-7	TRBD2	-	TGTGCCAGCAGCCCGACTAGCGGGGCCTACGAGCAGTACTTC	CASSPTSGAYEQYF
TRBV30	TRBJ1-2	-	-	TGTGCCTGGAGTGTCGGGGTCTATGGCTACACCTTC	CAWSVGVYGYTF
TRBV7-2	TRBJ2-7	-	-	TGTGCCAGCAGCTTGGGAACGGGACTCCTCTCCTACGAGCAGTACTTC	CASSLGTGLLSYEQYF
TRBV7-2	TRBJ2-7	TRBD2	-	TGTGCCAGCAGTTTTAGCGGGGGGTTCACCTCCTACGAGCAGTACTTC	CASSFSGGFTSYEQYF
TRBV5-1	TRBJ1-4	-	-	TGCGCCAGCAGCTTGTCTAGACAGCAACCTAATGAAAAACTGTTTTTT	CASSLSRQQPNEKLFF
TRBV6-1	TRBJ2-7	TRBD1	-	TGTGCCGGTCGGACAGGCTTAGCCTACGAGCAGTACTTC	CAGRTGLAYEQYF
TRBV27	TRBJ1-2	TRBD1	once	TGTGCCAGCAGTTTCCTCGGGACAGGGGGACGAAATGGCTACACCTTC	CASSFLGTGGRNGYTF
TRBV6-5	TRBJ2-7	-	-	TGTGCCAGCAGTTACAGTGTCAGGGTTTCCGAGCAGTACTTC	CASSYSVRVSEQYF
TRBV18	TRBJ2-7	-	-	TGTGCCAGCTCACCATGGACTCTGACCCGCGAGCAGTACTTC	CASSPWTLTREQYF
TRBV5-1	TRBJ1-2	-	-	TGCGCCAGCAGCTTGTGGTCGTCCAGGGGCAACGGCTACACCTTC	CASSLWSSRGNGYTF
TRBV2	TRBJ2-1	-	-	TGTGCCAGCAGTGGGGCTAGCGAGTACAATGAGCAGTTCTTC	CASSGASEYNEQFF
TRBV29-1	TRBJ2-7	TRBD1	-	TGCAGCGTGGGAAAGGGGGCCCACGAGCAGTACTTC	CSVGKGAHEQYF
TRBV7-2	TRBJ2-1	TRBD2	-	TGTGCCAGCAGCTTAGTTGCTAGCGGGATCTACAATGAGCAGTTCTTC	CASSLVASGIYNEQFF